This TCR beta chain is drawn from a study of CD8 T cells in ankylosing spondylitis. Per germline, CDR1 MNHEY and CDR2 SMNVEV (reference sequence). CDR3 length: 16 amino acids. Deletions cut 7 bases from V and 4 bases from J, with 21 bases between. TCRdb re-called the 5' RACE reads with MiXCR, one entry per CDR3 protein. Of tens of thousands of distinct CDR3 sequences detected, approximately 5.3% appear once; the ten largest clones hold around 2.2%. Ten or more counts support this clonotype. Sequencing was carried out using blood, either unsorted or a sorted T cell fraction (not recorded which). The source is a male donor with ankylosing spondylitis or in good health (not recorded which). The rearrangement joins TRBV27 to TRBJ2-3, with D unclear. The CDR3 DNA follows: TGTGCCAGCACCCCCGTATACATTTTGGGCGCAGATACGCAGTATTTT. Encoded protein: CASTPVYILGADTQYF.